This passage covers 5 T cell receptor beta chains from one sample sequenced in a study of molecular identifiers for immune sequencing clone quantification. From the PCR reads, TCRdb called clonotypes with MiXCR, one entry per CDR3 protein. This table has approximately 500,000 distinct CDR3 sequences, over 20% appearing once. Sequenced sample: naive CD8+ T cells from blood, with Jurkat cell RNA spiked in. Subset noted: FACS-sorted CD8+CD4-CCR7+CD45RA+ naive T cells. These receptor sequences come from a human donor in good health. Some libraries in this study had Jurkat cell RNA spiked in.

There are a few counts of this clonotype. The missing conserved phenylalanine or tryptophan at the end of this CDR3 makes a read error likely. The chain combines TRBV7-9 with TRBJ1-2; D may be TRBD1 (5 bases). Germline CDR1 and CDR2: SEHNR and FQNEAQ (reference sequence). Trimming removed 5 bases at V and 5 bases at J, with 9 bases between. This CDR3 has 12 residues. In DNA form, the CDR3 reads TGTGCCAGCAGCCAGGGACCTTATGGCTACACCCTC. This translates into CASSQGPYGYTL.

The gene calls are TRBV19 and TRBJ2-7; 13 positions match TRBD2. The V gene's germline CDR1 is LNHDA and CDR2 SQIVND (reference sequence). The trim removed 6 bases at V and 4 bases at J, leaving 3 bases unmatched. This CDR3 region has 14 residues. The CDR3 is CASSLTSGRYEQYF. The CDR3 DNA reads as TGTGCCAGTAGCTTGACTAGCGGGAGGTACGAGCAGTACTTC.

This clonotype showed up many times. The J gene is TRBJ2-3, the V gene TRBV6-5, with 11 positions matching TRBD2. The germline CDR1 and CDR2 sequences are MNHEY and SVGAGI. The length of the CDR3 is 17 residues. Trimming at V came to 5 bases and at J to 5 bases, leaving 12 bases not matched to a gene. In DNA, the CDR3 is TGTGCCAGCAGTCATGCAACACTAGCGGGAGCTGGAGATACGCAGTATTTT. Encoded protein: CASSHATLAGAGDTQYF.

This clonotype was seen more than once but under ten times. The gene calls are TRBV7-9 and TRBJ1-1; weak D call: TRBD1 (6 bases). This CDR3 has 16 amino acids. Germline-derived CDR1 and CDR2 are SEHNR and FQNEAQ (reference sequence). V was pared by 1 base and J by 0 bases, with 12 bases between. The CDR3 DNA follows: TGTGCCAGCAGCTTAGACCTCAGGGACATGAACACTGAAGCTTTCTTT. Translating gives CASSLDLRDMNTEAFF.

Concerning this clonotype itself: The DNA is omitted, as the CDR3 cannot be located on it reliably, and the CDR3 follows TCRdb's listing. The chain is built from TRBV7-5 and TRBJ1-6; whether TRBD1, the table's D call, matches the DNA was not checked. TRBV7-5 is marked as a pseudogene. Counting both end residues, the CDR3 totals 17 amino acids. The CDR3 loop reads CISVPEAKGTGDSPLHF.